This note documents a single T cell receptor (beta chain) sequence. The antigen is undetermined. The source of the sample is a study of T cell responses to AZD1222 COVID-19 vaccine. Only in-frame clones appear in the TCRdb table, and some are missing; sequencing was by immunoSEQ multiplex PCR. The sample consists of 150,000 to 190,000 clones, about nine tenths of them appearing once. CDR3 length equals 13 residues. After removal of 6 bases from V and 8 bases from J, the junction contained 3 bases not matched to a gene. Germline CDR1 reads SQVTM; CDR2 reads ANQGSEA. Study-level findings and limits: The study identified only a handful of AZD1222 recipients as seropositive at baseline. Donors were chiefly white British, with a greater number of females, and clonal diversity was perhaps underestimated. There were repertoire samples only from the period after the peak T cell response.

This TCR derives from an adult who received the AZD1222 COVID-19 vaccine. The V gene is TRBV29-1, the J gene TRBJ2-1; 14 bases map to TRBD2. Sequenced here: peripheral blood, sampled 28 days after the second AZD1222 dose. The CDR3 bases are TGCAGCGTGGGACTAGCGGGAGCCCATGAGCAGTTCTTC. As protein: CSVGLAGAHEQFF.